What follows are 7 T cell receptor beta chains derived from one specimen sequenced in a study of blood T cell repertoires in COVID-19 (dated by TCRdb to 2018 to 2020). The library came from the immunoSEQ multiplex PCR assay. What TCRdb holds here is the immuneACCESS table cut down to in-frame rearrangements. Part of the clones is not present; checked against another copy, under half of the missing clones reflect an unresolved V gene, and the others are unexplained. The sample has about 330,000 clones on record, 80% to 95% of them singletons. The ten top clones hold about a fifth of the sample. Sequencing was performed on PBMCs or T cells enriched from blood (not recorded which). The receptors were sampled from a woman aged 25 to 39 who had recovered from COVID-19.

The CDR3 here is CASSGQFYGYTF. In nucleotides, the CDR3 is TGTGCCAGCAGCGGACAGTTCTATGGCTACACCTTC. The chain combines TRBV27 with TRBJ1-2; weak D call: TRBD1 (6 bases). This CDR3 contains 12 residues. Trimming cost V 6 bases and J 4 bases, with 9 bases left between them. Per germline, CDR1 MNHEY and CDR2 SMNVEV (reference sequence).

CDR3 coding DNA: TGCGCCAGCAGCCAACATCCGCGTGAGCAGTTCTTC. Encoded protein: CASSQHPREQFF. The V gene is TRBV4-3, the J gene TRBJ2-1, with D unclear. This CDR3 comprises 12 residues. The V end was cut by 2 bases, the J end by 9 bases, with 8 bases between. The germline V gene encodes CDR1 LGHNA and CDR2 YSLEER.

The rearrangement links TRBV27 to TRBJ2-5, with D possibly TRBD2 on 6 matching bases. CDR3 length: 13 amino acids. Trimming shortened V by 6 bases and J by 4 bases, and 12 bases separated the two germline ends. Per the germline V gene, CDR1 is MNHEY and CDR2 is SMNVEV (reference sequence). This chain's CDR3 is CASRGISGETQYF. The DNA for the CDR3 is TGTGCCAGCAGGGGGATTAGCGGAGAGACCCAGTACTTC.

The chain uses TRBV7-9 and TRBJ2-5; 8 positions match TRBD2. The CDR3 loop spans 13 amino acids. Germline assignment: CDR1 SEHNR and CDR2 FQNEAQ (reference sequence). The V segment lost 1 base and the J segment 7 bases; nucleotides outside the gene matches: 2. CDR3 sequence reads: CASSLVLAVTQYF. Written as DNA, the CDR3 is TGTGCCAGCAGCTTAGTACTAGCGGTGACCCAGTACTTC.

V usage is TRBV13 and J usage is TRBJ2-7, with a possible D match to TRBD1 (5 bases). With 4 bases removed from V and 2 bases from J, the gap between germline ends came to 12 bases. CDR3 length equals 14 residues. Germline V gene lookup returns CDR1 PRHDT and CDR2 FYEKMQ (reference sequence). The CDR3 region has the DNA TGTGCCAGCAGCTGGGGCAGGAGTACCTACGAGCAGTACTTC. Encoded protein: CASSWGRSTYEQYF.

This clone was observed a single time. The V gene is TRBV28, the J gene TRBJ1-3; TRBD1 aligns across 8 bases. Germline trimming cut 8 bases from V and 4 bases from J; bases unmatched to any gene: 13. Germline V gives CDR1 MDHEN, CDR2 SYDVKM. The CDR3 extends over 16 amino acids. The CDR3 spells CASSVRQGTVGNTIYF. CDR3 nucleotide sequence: TGTGCCAGCTCGGTGCGACAGGGGACGGTCGGAAACACCATATATTTT. The full variable domain, its missing parts supplied by reference TRBV28 and TRBJ1-3, is DVKVTQSSRYLVKRTGEKVFLECVQDMDHENMFWYRQDPGLGLRLIYFSYDVKMKEKGDIPEGYSVSREKKERFSLILESASTNQTSMYLCASSVRQGTVGNTIYFGEGSWLTVV.

This chain connects TRBV19 to TRBJ1-2; perhaps TRBD1 as D (6 bases). Between the trimmed V and J ends, which lost 10 bases and 3 bases, there was a span of 21 bases. This CDR3 contains 15 residues. In germline, CDR1 is LNHDA, CDR2 SQIVND (reference sequence). The CDR3 spells CAITPGQMIYYGYTF. The CDR3 DNA is TGTGCCATCACCCCGGGACAAATGATTTACTATGGCTACACCTTC. Based on the CDR3 plus reference TRBV19 and TRBJ1-2, the full variable domain is DGGITQSPKYLFRKEGQNVTLSCEQNLNHDAMYWYRQDPGQGLRLIYYSQIVNDFQKGDIAEGYSVSREKKESFPLTVTSAQKNPTAFYLCAITPGQMIYYGYTFGSGTRLTVV.